The 25 T cell receptor beta chains reported below all come from one sample, sequenced in a study of blood T cells in healthy people across ages. A sample-barcoded 5' primer and a J-beta primer mix were used in a second PCR of about 6 to 12 cycles. TCRdb analysed the 5' RACE reads with MiXCR anew, one entry per CDR3 protein. The table includes about 1.6 million distinct CDR3 sequences, approximately 32% detected once. Sequences were obtained from blood. These receptor sequences come from a woman aged 30 to 39 in good health.

The chain has TRBV5-1 and TRBJ1-2; D is uncertain. V was shortened by 2 bases and J by 0 bases, with 11 bases between the two germline ends. Per the germline V gene, CDR1 is SGHRS and CDR2 is YFSETQ. This CDR3 spans 15 amino acids. This CDR3 reads CASSFTVPSNYGYTF. CDR3 nucleotides: TGCGCCAGCAGCTTCACAGTTCCTTCTAACTATGGCTACACCTTC.

V and J are TRBV4-1 and TRBJ2-7; 9 nucleotides line up with TRBD1. The trim removed 3 bases at V and 9 bases at J, leaving 18 bases unmatched. The CDR3 spans 17 residues. Looked up from germline, CDR1 is MGHRA and CDR2 is YSYEKL. CDR3 region: CASSQKPLQGAYNGQYF. CDR3 nucleotides: TGCGCCAGCAGCCAGAAGCCTCTACAGGGGGCCTATAACGGGCAGTACTTC.

The chain joins TRBV20-1 to TRBJ1-6; unclear D gene. The CDR3 loop spans 16 amino acids. Germline CDR1 reads DFQATT; CDR2 reads SNEGSKA (reference sequence). V lost 1 base and J 8 bases, leaving 18 bases between the germline ends. CDR3 nucleotides: TGCAGTGCTAGAGCCGAAACTGCAGGTTCTTATTCACCCCTCCACTTT. It yields the protein CSARAETAGSYSPLHF.

The V call is TRBV4-1, the J call TRBJ2-5; D is undetermined. The germline CDR1 and CDR2 sequences are MGHRA and YSYEKL. The CDR3 has 13 residues. Between the trimmed V and J ends, which lost 1 base and 5 bases, there was a span of 8 bases. CDR3 sequence: CASSQGGMETQYF. The DNA for the CDR3 is TGCGCCAGCAGCCAAGGGGGTATGGAGACCCAGTACTTC.

V usage is TRBV2 and J usage is TRBJ1-5; 8 bases are a match to TRBD1. This CDR3 has 15 residues. The J segment lost 6 bases and the V segment lost 4 bases, leaving 8 bases of the junction unmatched. Per germline, CDR1 SNHLY and CDR2 FYNNEI. The CDR3 nucleotides are TGTGCCAGCAGTGTTTTTGGGACAGGTCCTCAGCCCCAGCATTTT. Amino acids: CASSVFGTGPQPQHF. The complete variable domain, with remaining parts taken from reference TRBV2 and TRBJ1-5, reads EPEVTQTPSHQVTQMGQEVILRCVPISNHLYFYWYRQILGQKVEFLVSFYNNEISEKSEIFDDQFSVERPDGSNFTLKIRSTKLEDSAMYFCASSVFGTGPQPQHFGDGTRLSIL.

This clonotype occurred a few times. This chain joins TRBV20-1 and TRBJ2-5; a possible D gene is TRBD1 (6 bases). Trimming took off 2 bases at V and 0 bases at J, with 10 bases between the two ends. Germline CDR1 reads DFQATT; CDR2 reads SNEGSKA (reference sequence). The CDR3 loop spans 14 amino acids. CDR3 loop: CSARNRGYQETQYF. The CDR3 bases are TGCAGTGCTAGAAATAGGGGGTACCAAGAGACCCAGTACTTC.

This clonotype appeared a single time. The DNA for the CDR3 is TGTGCCAGCAGCCCCAGGTGGGGGGCCTCAGATACGCAGTATTTT. It codes for CASSPRWGASDTQYF. The genes are TRBV6-1 and TRBJ2-3, with D perhaps matching TRBD1 or TRBD2 (6 bases each). The V end was cut by 6 bases, the J end by 4 bases, with 17 bases between. The germline V gene has CDR1 MNHNS and CDR2 SASEGT. This CDR3 has 15 amino acids.

This chain connects TRBV5-1 to TRBJ2-7, with D perhaps matching TRBD2 (6 bases). The CDR3 spans 16 residues. The germline V gene has CDR1 SGHRS and CDR2 YFSETQ. Trimming cost V 4 bases and J 4 bases, with 21 bases left between them. The CDR3, as DNA: TGCGCCAGCAGCGCTGGACTAACGGGCTTTACTTACGAGCAGTACTTC. Its translation: CASSAGLTGFTYEQYF.

The chain joins TRBV5-1 to TRBJ2-3; 7 bases fit TRBD1. Germline CDR1 reads SGHRS; CDR2 reads YFSETQ. The V gene end was trimmed by 6 bases and the J gene end by 0 bases; junction bases not matched to a gene: 4. This CDR3 region has 14 residues. The chain's CDR3 is CASNTGDSTDTQYF. The CDR3 nucleotides read TGCGCCAGCAACACAGGGGATAGCACAGATACGCAGTATTTT. Drawing the rest from reference TRBV5-1 and TRBJ2-3, the complete variable domain is KAGVTQTPRYLIKTRGQQVTLSCSPISGHRSVSWYQQTPGQGLQFLFEYFSETQRNKGNFPGRFSGRQFSNSRSEMNVSTLELGDSALYLCASNTGDSTDTQYFGPGTRLTVL.

About this clonotype: The junction and the germline gene differ at one end; a read error may be behind it. The chain recombines TRBV6-1 with TRBJ2-1, with unresolved D. Germline CDR1 MNHNS, CDR2 SASEGT. This CDR3 comprises 14 residues. The CDR3 region has the DNA TGTGCCGGCAGTGAAAACGGACCTTACAATGAGCAGTTCTTC. Its translation: CAGSENGPYNEQFF.

The chain joins TRBV4-1 to TRBJ1-1, with TRBD1 as a possible D gene (5 bases). Germline V gene lookup returns CDR1 MGHRA and CDR2 YSYEKL. V lost 2 bases and J 4 bases, leaving 14 bases between the germline ends. This CDR3 comprises 15 residues. CDR3 sequence: CASSQHGTVGTEAFF. CDR3 nucleotides: TGCGCCAGCAGCCAACACGGGACGGTGGGCACTGAAGCTTTCTTT.

The rearrangement joins TRBV20-1 to TRBJ2-1; tentatively, D is TRBD2 (6 bases). Germline V gene sequence: CDR1 DFQATT, CDR2 SNEGSKA (reference sequence). The CDR3 is 16 residues long. V lost 5 bases to trimming and J lost 5 bases, with 22 bases between them. The CDR3 nucleotides read TGCAGTGCTTTGAAGAGGCTAGCGAGGACTAACAATGAGCAGTTCTTC. Translation gives CSALKRLARTNNEQFF.

This rearrangement joins TRBV28 to TRBJ2-6, with unresolved D. The CDR3 sequence is 13 residues long. From germline, CDR1 is MDHEN and CDR2 SYDVKM. Trimming removed 5 bases at V and 12 bases at J, with 14 bases between. CDR3 amino acids: CASSRRNQGVLTF. The CDR3 DNA reads as TGTGCCAGCAGTAGACGGAACCAAGGCGTCCTGACTTTC.

The chain is built from TRBV27 and TRBJ2-5; maybe TRBD1 (6 bases). V was trimmed by 0 bases and J by 4 bases, leaving 9 bases between them. This CDR3 has 14 residues. CDR1 is MNHEY, CDR2 SMNVEV, per germline (reference sequence). The CDR3 loop reads CASSLSGTPETQYF. The CDR3 DNA reads as TGTGCCAGCAGTTTATCGGGGACACCAGAGACCCAGTACTTC.

The chain employs TRBV6-6 and TRBJ1-2; D is unclear. Trimming cost V 4 bases and J 0 bases, with 6 bases left between them. The V gene's germline CDR1 is MNHNY and CDR2 SVGAGI (reference sequence). The CDR3 loop spans 13 amino acids. The chain's CDR3 is CASSSDPNYGYTF. In DNA, the CDR3 is TGTGCCAGCAGTTCAGATCCTAACTATGGCTACACCTTC.

The J gene is TRBJ2-5, the V gene TRBV10-1, with D possibly matching TRBD1 (7 bases). The end of the DNA fits TRBJ2-1 better, so the J call may be wrong. Per the germline V gene, CDR1 is WNHNN and CDR2 is SYGVQD (reference sequence). The CDR3 extends over 16 amino acids. Here the CDR3 reads CASSPGDSSNQETQFF. CDR3 coding DNA: TGCGCCAGCAGTCCGGGGGACAGTTCTAACCAAGAGACCCAGTTCTTC.

At least ten counts were recorded for this clonotype. This chain uses TRBV7-7 with TRBJ2-1, with 8 bases fitting TRBD1. Germline-derived CDR1 and CDR2 are SSHAT and FNYEAQ (reference sequence). V was clipped by 1 base and J by 9 bases; unmatched bases: 5. There are 14 residues in the CDR3. The CDR3 DNA follows: TGTGCCAGCAGCTTAGTTCAGGGGGCGGGTGAGCAGTTCTTC. Translated, it gives CASSLVQGAGEQFF. Together with reference TRBV7-7 and TRBJ2-1, the CDR3 gives the full variable domain: GAGVSQSPRYKVTKRGQDVTLRCDPISSHATLYWYQQALGQGPEFLTYFNYEAQPDKSGLPSDRFSAERPEGSISTLTIQRTEQRDSAMYRCASSLVQGAGEQFFGPGTRLTVL.

This clonotype occurred a few times. The chain is built from TRBV5-1 and TRBJ2-5, with D possibly being TRBD1 (6 bases). V lost 4 bases and J 2 bases, leaving 15 bases between the germline ends. The CDR3 contains 15 residues. Per the germline V gene, CDR1 is SGHRS and CDR2 is YFSETQ. CDR3 bases: TGCGCCAGCAGCCCAGGGCAGGGGCGACAAGAGACCCAGTACTTC. Amino acids: CASSPGQGRQETQYF.

The chain uses TRBV7-2 and TRBJ2-1; 13 nucleotides align to TRBD2. CDR3 length: 16 residues. Germline trimming cut 4 bases from V and 5 bases from J; bases unmatched to any gene: 5. Germline CDR1 reads SGHTA; CDR2 reads FQGNSA. Written as DNA, the CDR3 is TGTGCCAGCAGCTCCAGACTAGCGGGGGGTAACAATGAGCAGTTCTTC. Amino acid sequence: CASSSRLAGGNNEQFF.

This rearrangement joins TRBV10-2 to TRBJ2-1, with D unresolved. Germline-derived CDR1 and CDR2 are WSHSY and SAAADI. V was clipped by 6 bases and J by 7 bases, with 19 bases between them. The length of the CDR3 is 15 residues. The CDR3 sequence: CASRVNASGWNEQFF. The CDR3 nucleotides read TGCGCCAGCAGAGTGAACGCGTCCGGGTGGAATGAGCAGTTCTTC.

The chain joins TRBV3-1 to TRBJ2-7; D not resolved. The V end was cut by 0 bases, the J end by 7 bases, with 16 bases between. From germline, CDR1 is LGHDT and CDR2 YNNKEL (reference sequence). This CDR3 region has 15 residues. The CDR3, as DNA: TGTGCCAGCAGCCAAGACCCCGGGCTTCCTGGGGAGCAGTACTTC. This codes for CASSQDPGLPGEQYF.

The rearrangement joins TRBV12-3 or TRBV12-4 to TRBJ2-1; D might be TRBD2 (6 bases). Trimming pared 3 bases from V and 5 bases from J, leaving 8 bases between. The CDR3 has 13 residues. This CDR3 reads CASSFAGNNEQFF. Written as DNA, the CDR3 is TGTGCCAGCAGTTTTGCGGGGAACAATGAGCAGTTCTTC.

The V call is TRBV11-3, the J call TRBJ2-5; 11 bases are shared with TRBD2. Germline CDR1 SGHNT, CDR2 YENEEA. The CDR3 runs 16 residues. Trimming cost V 5 bases and J 3 bases; bases outside gene matches: 8. CDR3 sequence: CASSHGTSGQEETQYF. The DNA of the CDR3 is TGTGCCAGCAGCCACGGGACTAGCGGACAAGAAGAGACCCAGTACTTC.

The genes are TRBV29-1 and TRBJ2-5; no firm D call. Trimming shortened V by 0 bases and J by 11 bases, and 25 bases separated the two germline ends. Germline V gives CDR1 SQVTM, CDR2 ANQGSEA. The CDR3 length is 16 residues. In DNA, the CDR3 is TGCAGCGTTGAAGATCTACGAAAGACCAGTATCTATGAGCAGTACTTC. Protein sequence: CSVEDLRKTSIYEQYF.

This clonotype has more than one count but fewer than ten. The chain combines TRBV13 with TRBJ2-1, with D perhaps being TRBD1 or TRBD2 (5 bases each). The CDR3 is 17 residues long. V was shortened by 0 bases and J by 0 bases, with 12 bases between the two germline ends. The germline V gene has CDR1 PRHDT and CDR2 FYEKMQ (reference sequence). The CDR3 DNA sequence: TGTGCCAGCAGCTTAGGCCTGGGACCTAACTCCTACAATGAGCAGTTCTTC. Translation gives CASSLGLGPNSYNEQFF.